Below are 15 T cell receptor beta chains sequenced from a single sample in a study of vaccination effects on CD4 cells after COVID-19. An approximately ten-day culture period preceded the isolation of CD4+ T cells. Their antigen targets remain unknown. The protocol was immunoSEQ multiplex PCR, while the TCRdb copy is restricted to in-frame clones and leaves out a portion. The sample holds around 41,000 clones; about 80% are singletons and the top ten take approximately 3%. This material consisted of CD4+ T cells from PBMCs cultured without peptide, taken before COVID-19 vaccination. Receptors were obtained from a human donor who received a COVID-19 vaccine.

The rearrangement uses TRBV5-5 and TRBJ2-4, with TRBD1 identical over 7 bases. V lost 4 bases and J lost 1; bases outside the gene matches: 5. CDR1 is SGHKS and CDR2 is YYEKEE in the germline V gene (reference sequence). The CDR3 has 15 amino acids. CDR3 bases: TGTGCCAGCAGCACAGGACAGGTGGCCAAAAACATTCAGTACTTC. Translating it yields CASSTGQVAKNIQYF.

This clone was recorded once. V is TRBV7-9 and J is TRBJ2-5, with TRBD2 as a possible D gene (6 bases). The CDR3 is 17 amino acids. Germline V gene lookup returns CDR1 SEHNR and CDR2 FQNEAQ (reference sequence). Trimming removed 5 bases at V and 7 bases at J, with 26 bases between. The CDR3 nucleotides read TGTGCCAGCAGCCCAACCCCCCGAAACAGACTAGAGGCGACCCAGTACTTC. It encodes CASSPTPRNRLEATQYF.

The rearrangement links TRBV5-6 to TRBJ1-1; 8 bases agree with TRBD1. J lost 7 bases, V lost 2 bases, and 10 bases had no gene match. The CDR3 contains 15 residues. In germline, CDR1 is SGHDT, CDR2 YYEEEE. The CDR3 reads CASSFQGARSSEAFF. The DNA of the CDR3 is TGTGCCAGCAGCTTCCAGGGGGCGAGGAGTAGTGAAGCTTTCTTT.

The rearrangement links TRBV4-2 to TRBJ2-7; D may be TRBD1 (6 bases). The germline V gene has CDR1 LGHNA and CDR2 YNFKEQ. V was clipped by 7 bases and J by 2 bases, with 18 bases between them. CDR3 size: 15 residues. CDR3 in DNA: TGTGCCAGCACCCTAAGCGCTCAGGGGACCTACGAGCAGTACGTC. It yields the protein CASTLSAQGTYEQYV.

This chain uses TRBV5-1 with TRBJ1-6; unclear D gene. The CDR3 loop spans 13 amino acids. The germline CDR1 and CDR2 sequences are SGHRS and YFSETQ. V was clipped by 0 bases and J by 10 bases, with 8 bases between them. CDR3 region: CASSLGAQSPLHF. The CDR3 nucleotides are TGCGCCAGCAGCTTGGGGGCTCAGTCACCCCTCCACTTT.

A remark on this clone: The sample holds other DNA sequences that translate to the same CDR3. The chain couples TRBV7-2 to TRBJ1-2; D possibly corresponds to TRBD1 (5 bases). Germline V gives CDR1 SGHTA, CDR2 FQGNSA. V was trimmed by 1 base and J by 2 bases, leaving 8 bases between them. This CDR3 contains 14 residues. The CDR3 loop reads CASSLGGGNYGYTF. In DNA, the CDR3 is TGTGCCAGCAGCTTAGGGGGGGGGAACTATGGCTACACCTTC. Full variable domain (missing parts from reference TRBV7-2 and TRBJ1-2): GAGVSQSPSNKVTEKGKDVELRCDPISGHTALYWYRQSLGQGLEFLIYFQGNSAPDKSGLPSDRFSAERTGGSVSTLTIQRTQQEDSAVYLCASSLGGGNYGYTFGSGTRLTVV.

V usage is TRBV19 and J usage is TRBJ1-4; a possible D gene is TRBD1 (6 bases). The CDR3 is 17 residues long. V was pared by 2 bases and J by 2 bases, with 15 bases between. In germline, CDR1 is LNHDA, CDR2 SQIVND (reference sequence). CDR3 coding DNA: TGTGCCAGTAGTATAATATACAGGGCCTCTACTAATGAAAAACTGTTTTTT. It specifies CASSIIYRASTNEKLFF.

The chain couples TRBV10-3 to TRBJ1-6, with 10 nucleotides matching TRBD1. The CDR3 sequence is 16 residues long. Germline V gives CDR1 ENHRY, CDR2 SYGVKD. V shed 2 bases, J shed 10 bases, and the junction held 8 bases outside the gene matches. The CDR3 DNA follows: TGTGCCATCAGTGAGGGGAGAGGGACAGGGGAATCACCCCTCCACTTT. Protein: CAISEGRGTGESPLHF.

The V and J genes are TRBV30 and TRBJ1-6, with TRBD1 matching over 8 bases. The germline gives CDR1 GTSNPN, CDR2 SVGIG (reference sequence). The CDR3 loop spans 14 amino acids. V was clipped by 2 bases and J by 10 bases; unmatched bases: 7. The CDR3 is CAWSRTGGRSPLHF. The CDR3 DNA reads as TGTGCCTGGAGTCGAACAGGGGGGAGATCACCCCTCCACTTT.

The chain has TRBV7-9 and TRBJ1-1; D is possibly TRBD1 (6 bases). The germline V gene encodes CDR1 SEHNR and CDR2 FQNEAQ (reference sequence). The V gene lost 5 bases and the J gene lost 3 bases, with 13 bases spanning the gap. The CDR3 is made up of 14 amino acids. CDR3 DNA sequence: TGTGCCAGCAGCGAAGGGGGTGGGCACACTGAAGCTTTCTTT. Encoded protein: CASSEGGGHTEAFF.

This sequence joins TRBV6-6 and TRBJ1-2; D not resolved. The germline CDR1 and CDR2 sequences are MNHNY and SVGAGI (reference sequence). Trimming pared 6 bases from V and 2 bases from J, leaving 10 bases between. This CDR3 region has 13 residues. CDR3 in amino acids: CASSPPGNYGYTF. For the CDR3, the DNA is TGTGCCAGCAGCCCCCCGGGCAACTATGGCTACACCTTC.

CDR3 DNA sequence: TGTGCCAGTAACCCATGGACAGTTCCTAATTCACCCCTCCACTTT. Amino acid sequence: CASNPWTVPNSPLHF. The chain carries TRBV19 and TRBJ1-6, with D possibly TRBD1 on 6 matching bases. The CDR3 spans 15 residues. V shed 7 bases and J shed 6 bases, with 16 bases lying between them. The germline V gene has CDR1 LNHDA and CDR2 SQIVND (reference sequence).

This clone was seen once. CDR3 residues: CASSSETGGGNQPQHF. CDR3 nucleotide sequence: TGTGCCAGCAGTTCCGAGACAGGGGGAGGCAATCAGCCCCAGCATTTT. The V call is TRBV6-5, the J call TRBJ1-5; 9 positions agree with TRBD1. The J segment lost 2 bases and the V segment lost 4 bases, leaving 6 bases of the junction unmatched. Germline-derived CDR1 and CDR2 are MNHEY and SVGAGI. The CDR3 spans 16 residues.

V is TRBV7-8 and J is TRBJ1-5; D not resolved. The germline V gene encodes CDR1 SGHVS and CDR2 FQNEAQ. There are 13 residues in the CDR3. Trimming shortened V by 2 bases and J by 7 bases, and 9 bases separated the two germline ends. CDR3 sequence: CASSLISGQPQHF. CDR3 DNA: TGTGCCAGCAGCTTAATTTCGGGGCAGCCCCAGCATTTT.

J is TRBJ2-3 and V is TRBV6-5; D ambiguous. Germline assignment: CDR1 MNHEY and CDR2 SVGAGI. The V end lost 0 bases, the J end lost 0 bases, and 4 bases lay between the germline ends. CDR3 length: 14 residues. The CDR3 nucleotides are TGTGCCAGCAGTTACTCAGCTAGCACAGATACGCAGTATTTT. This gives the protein CASSYSASTDTQYF.